The clone carrying this T cell receptor (beta chain) has a count of ten or more. What it binds is not known. The trim removed 1 base at V and 5 bases at J, leaving 7 bases unmatched. The CDR3 runs to 16 residues. Germline V gene data show CDR1 as DFQATT and CDR2 as SNEGSKA (reference sequence). The source of the sample is a study of breast tumors, draining lymph nodes, adjacent tissues. Overall study findings and caveats: Findings are consistent with lymph node origin and intratumoral expansion of most tumor T cells. Tumor T cell lymph node origin was a supported hypothesis, not proven.

One entry per CDR3 protein, called by TCRdb with MiXCR from the multiplex PCR reads. The sample shows approximately 130,000 distinct CDR3 sequences, 21% of them seen only once. Axillary draining lymph nodes of breast cancer patients supplied the node samples. V gene TRBV20-1 combines with J gene TRBJ2-3, with 12 bases lining up with TRBD2. The source is a female donor with breast cancer. Some clones in this sample may be carry-over from other donors' samples. Source material: axillary lymph node tissue. The CDR3 loop is CSARATSGSIGDTQYF. DNA of the CDR3: TGCAGTGCTAGAGCGACTAGCGGGAGCATTGGAGATACGCAGTATTTT.